The 26 T cell receptor beta chains below were found in one sample sequenced in a study of blood T cell repertoires in COVID-19. TCRdb's table, derived via immunoSEQ multiplex PCR, lists solely in-frame clones and lacks some. The profile shows 130,000 or so clones, more than 80% of them singletons. The sample was peripheral blood. These receptors were taken from a woman in her sixties with acute or convalescent COVID-19.

J is TRBJ1-3 and V is TRBV29-1; D uncertain. Looked up from germline, CDR1 is SQVTM and CDR2 is ANQGSEA. With 2 bases removed from V and 4 bases from J, the gap between germline ends came to 15 bases. There are 15 residues in the CDR3. The DNA of the CDR3 is TGCAGCGTTGAACTGACTCGAGGTCGGGGAAACACCATATATTTT. It translates to CSVELTRGRGNTIYF.

V and J are TRBV12-3 or TRBV12-4 and TRBJ1-1; D call uncertain. The V end was cut by 6 bases, the J end by 11 bases, with 16 bases between. The CDR3 contains 12 residues. The CDR3 DNA sequence: TGTGCCAGCAGGCGAGGCGGTTACTCGGCTTTCTTT. Residues: CASRRGGYSAFF.

DNA of the CDR3: TGTGCCATCAACCTAGCGGGGTCAGATACGCAGTATTTT. Protein: CAINLAGSDTQYF. This chain connects TRBV10-3 to TRBJ2-3; 9 nucleotides align to TRBD2. This CDR3 is 13 amino acids long. The J segment lost 4 bases and the V segment lost 7 bases, leaving 3 bases of the junction unmatched. Germline lookup yields CDR1 ENHRY and CDR2 SYGVKD.

This clone was recorded once. This chain joins TRBV13 and TRBJ2-6; D not resolved. Trimming removed 5 bases at V and 0 bases at J, with 20 bases between. Germline CDR1 and CDR2: PRHDT and FYEKMQ (reference sequence). CDR3 length equals 19 residues. The CDR3 coding sequence is TGTGCCAGCAGCCCCGCGAGGTGGATATTCGGCTCTGGGGCCAACGTCCTGACTTTC. Its protein is CASSPARWIFGSGANVLTF.

J is TRBJ2-3 and V is TRBV5-1; maybe TRBD1 (5 bases). This CDR3 region has 17 residues. Between the trimmed V and J ends, which lost 1 base and 0 bases, there was a span of 15 bases. The germline CDR1 and CDR2 sequences are SGHRS and YFSETQ. CDR3 in amino acids: CASSLISGLGSTDTQYF. In nucleotides, the CDR3 is TGCGCCAGCAGCTTGATATCAGGGCTAGGGAGCACAGATACGCAGTATTTT.

The chain links TRBV28 to TRBJ1-2; TRBD1 agrees at 10 bases. This CDR3 is built from 17 residues. Germline V CDR1 and CDR2: MDHEN, SYDVKM. V gave up 3 bases and J gave up 3 bases; unmatched junction bases: 10. The CDR3 spells CASSLGTGDAPYYGYTF. The CDR3 DNA follows: TGTGCCAGCAGTTTGGGGACAGGGGACGCACCTTACTATGGCTACACCTTC.

The V gene is TRBV30, the J gene TRBJ1-1; D gene unclear. CDR3 length: 13 amino acids. The V and J ends lost 1 base and 10 bases respectively, with 16 bases between them. Germline V lookup: CDR1 GTSNPN, CDR2 SVGIG (reference sequence). The CDR3 sequence is CAWSGERGKGAFF. CDR3 nucleotide sequence: TGTGCCTGGAGTGGGGAAAGAGGGAAAGGAGCTTTCTTT.

This clone was recorded once. This rearrangement joins TRBV5-6 to TRBJ1-2; 7 bases are shared with TRBD1. Per germline, CDR1 SGHDT and CDR2 YYEEEE. CDR3 length: 13 residues. V lost 3 bases and J lost 8; bases outside the gene matches: 7. The CDR3 spells CASSSQGLSGYTF. The CDR3 region has the DNA TGTGCCAGCAGCTCACAGGGGCTAAGCGGCTACACCTTC.

The chain carries TRBV11-2 and TRBJ1-2, with D possibly TRBD1 on 6 matching bases. Trimming cost V 5 bases and J 4 bases, with 20 bases left between them. CDR1 SGHAT and CDR2 FQNNGV come from the germline V gene. The CDR3 covers 16 residues. The DNA for the CDR3 is TGTGCCAGCAGCCCCGTCGCGAGGGGGTCTAGCTATGGCTACACCTTC. Residues: CASSPVARGSSYGYTF.

This chain connects TRBV30 to TRBJ2-2, with D possibly matching TRBD1 (5 bases). Per the germline V gene, CDR1 is GTSNPN and CDR2 is SVGIG (reference sequence). Trimming removed 1 base at V and 5 bases at J, with 11 bases between. The length of the CDR3 is 14 residues. The CDR3: CAWSGREGTGELFF. The CDR3 region has the DNA TGTGCCTGGAGTGGCAGGGAAGGAACCGGGGAGCTGTTTTTT.

The genes are TRBV5-1 and TRBJ2-3; D is perhaps TRBD2 (5 bases). Trimming took off 6 bases at V and 6 bases at J, with 14 bases between the two ends. Germline CDR1 is SGHRS and CDR2 is YFSETQ. The CDR3 length is 13 residues. The chain's CDR3 is CASTSSGEDTQYF. CDR3 bases: TGCGCCAGCACTTCCAGTGGGGAGGATACGCAGTATTTT. Full variable domain (outside the CDR3, taken from reference TRBV5-1 and TRBJ2-3): KAGVTQTPRYLIKTRGQQVTLSCSPISGHRSVSWYQQTPGQGLQFLFEYFSETQRNKGNFPGRFSGRQFSNSRSEMNVSTLELGDSALYLCASTSSGEDTQYFGPGTRLTVL.

The J gene is TRBJ1-4, the V gene TRBV19, with unresolved D. The CDR3 loop spans 16 amino acids. V was cut by 7 bases and J by 0 bases, with 15 bases left in between. CDR1 and CDR2 from the germline V gene are LNHDA and SQIVND (reference sequence). CDR3 region: CASKEPRLPTNEKLFF. CDR3 nucleotide sequence: TGTGCCAGTAAGGAACCTCGACTCCCAACTAATGAAAAACTGTTTTTT.

The chain recombines TRBV12-3 or TRBV12-4 with TRBJ1-4; weak D call: TRBD1 (6 bases). This CDR3 has 12 amino acids. Trimming stripped 6 bases from V and 7 bases from J, with 9 bases between. The CDR3 DNA reads as TGTGCCAGCAGGGACAGTGGTGAAAAACTGTTTTTT. It is translated as CASRDSGEKLFF.

This sequence joins TRBV27 and TRBJ1-1; D unclear. This CDR3 comprises 14 residues. V shed 5 bases and J shed 0 bases, with 10 bases lying between them. CDR1 is MNHEY and CDR2 is SMNVEV in the germline V gene (reference sequence). The CDR3 loop reads CASSRSIMNTEAFF. The CDR3, as DNA: TGTGCCAGCAGTCGGTCGATCATGAACACTGAAGCTTTCTTT.

The chain carries TRBV18 and TRBJ1-1; D is possibly TRBD1 (5 bases). Germline CDR1 and CDR2: KGHSH and LQKENI. V was cut by 3 bases and J by 5 bases, with 7 bases left in between. The length of the CDR3 is 12 residues. This chain's CDR3 is CASSPRQTEAFF. In DNA form, the CDR3 reads TGTGCCAGCTCACCCAGACAGACTGAAGCTTTCTTT.

The V call is TRBV6-5, the J call TRBJ2-7; 10 nucleotides line up with TRBD2. Germline assignment: CDR1 MNHEY and CDR2 SVGAGI. CDR3 length: 14 residues. Trimming cost V 6 bases and J 7 bases; bases outside gene matches: 9. CDR3 amino acids: CASSSGGAAREQYV. In nucleotides, the CDR3 is TGTGCCAGCAGCAGCGGGGGGGCCGCTCGGGAGCAGTACGTC.

This sequence joins TRBV2 and TRBJ1-1; D is undetermined. The CDR3 spans 13 residues. V lost 6 bases, J lost 2 bases, and 10 bases lay in between. Germline V gene lookup returns CDR1 SNHLY and CDR2 FYNNEI. CDR3 DNA: TGTGCCAGCAGAGAACAGTTTAACACTGAAGCTTTCTTT. Protein product: CASREQFNTEAFF.

The V call is TRBV3-1 (or the pseudogene TRBV3-2), the J call TRBJ1-1, with D possibly matching TRBD1 (5 bases). Germline loops: CDR1 LGHDT, CDR2 YNNKEL (reference sequence). This CDR3 spans 13 amino acids. V dropped 1 base and J dropped 7 bases, with 10 bases sitting between them. CDR3 loop: CASSQAGNDEAFF. The CDR3 nucleotides read TGTGCCAGCAGCCAAGCAGGGAATGATGAAGCTTTCTTT.

Only a few counts were recorded for this clone. The chain uses TRBV18 and TRBJ1-5, with 9 bases lining up with TRBD1. V shed 4 bases and J 7 bases; nucleotides not matched to a gene: 2. This CDR3 is built from 13 residues. CDR1 is KGHSH, CDR2 LQKENI, per germline. In DNA, the CDR3 is TGTGCCAGCTCACGGGGACAGGGACAGCCCCAGCATTTT. Translated, it gives CASSRGQGQPQHF.

This rearrangement joins TRBV19 to TRBJ2-3, with a weak D call TRBD2 (5 bases). The CDR3 is 17 amino acids. From germline, CDR1 is LNHDA and CDR2 SQIVND (reference sequence). V was cut by 5 bases and J by 0 bases, with 18 bases left in between. The CDR3 coding sequence is TGTGCCAGTAGTCCCCAGCGGCAGTCCTCTAGCACAGATACGCAGTATTTT. Translation: CASSPQRQSSSTDTQYF.

This clone was seen only a few times. V gene TRBV5-4 combines with J gene TRBJ1-2; TRBD1 is a possible D gene (5 bases). The V end lost 0 bases, the J end lost 8 bases, and 14 bases lay between the germline ends. The CDR3 has 14 residues. Per the germline V gene, CDR1 is SGHNT and CDR2 is YYREEE (reference sequence). The CDR3 DNA is TGTGCCAGCAGCTTGGACAGGAAGGAGTGGGGCTACACCTTC. It codes for CASSLDRKEWGYTF.

V and J are TRBV4-1 and TRBJ1-4, with 10 bases that match TRBD1. Losses at the gene ends were 2 bases for V and 6 bases for J; bases not matched to a gene: 6. This CDR3 contains 16 residues. Germline V lookup: CDR1 MGHRA, CDR2 YSYEKL. CDR3 amino acids: CASSQSGQGLDEKLFF. The CDR3 DNA sequence: TGCGCCAGCAGCCAATCGGGACAGGGGCTTGATGAAAAACTGTTTTTT.

The gene calls are TRBV11-2 and TRBJ1-1; tentative D call: TRBD1 (5 bases). The CDR3 loop spans 15 amino acids. V was shortened by 5 bases and J by 1 base, with 14 bases between the two germline ends. Per the germline V gene, CDR1 is SGHAT and CDR2 is FQNNGV. The DNA for the CDR3 is TGTGCCAGCAGCCCACCGGGGGGAGGGAACACTGAAGCTTTCTTT. Its protein product is CASSPPGGGNTEAFF.

The gene calls are TRBV27 and TRBJ1-1; 7 bases fit TRBD1. Germline V gene sequence: CDR1 MNHEY, CDR2 SMNVEV (reference sequence). This CDR3 is 15 amino acids long. V shed 5 bases, J shed 4 bases, and the junction held 10 bases outside the gene matches. The CDR3 coding sequence is TGTGCCAGCAGTCCTCTTTCCAGGGGGGTCACTGAAGCTTTCTTT. This sequence encodes CASSPLSRGVTEAFF.

The chain's CDR3 is CATSGGNRREETQYF. CDR3 bases: TGTGCCACCAGTGGAGGGAACAGGAGGGAAGAGACCCAGTACTTC. V is TRBV24-1 and J is TRBJ2-5; perhaps TRBD2 as D (6 bases). Germline CDR1 reads KGHDR; CDR2 reads SFDVKD. The CDR3 runs 15 residues. The V end was cut by 5 bases, the J end by 3 bases, with 15 bases between.

This chain uses TRBV3-1 (or the pseudogene TRBV3-2) with TRBJ1-6; 7 bases are a match to TRBD1. J was trimmed by 6 bases and V by 1 base; bases with no gene match: 6. The CDR3 spans 16 residues. Germline CDR1 and CDR2: LGHDT and YNNKEL (reference sequence). The CDR3 reads CASSQADRAANSPLHF. The CDR3 DNA reads as TGTGCCAGCAGCCAAGCTGACAGGGCTGCTAATTCACCCCTCCACTTT.